Following are 28 T cell receptor beta chains from one sample sequenced in a study of shared clonotypes between healthy human individuals. Method: immunoSEQ multiplex PCR; TCRdb's copy keeps in-frame clones and lacks some. The sample has 600,000 to 700,000 clones, around 73% seen once. Sequenced: memory CD4+ T cells sorted from blood. Subset defined: CD45RA-negative fraction. These receptors were collected from a woman aged 30 to 39 in good health.

The rearrangement uses TRBV28 and TRBJ1-5; the D gene is possibly TRBD1 (6 bases). CDR1 and CDR2 from the germline V gene are MDHEN and SYDVKM. This CDR3 is 14 amino acids long. With 5 bases removed from V and 5 bases from J, the gap between germline ends came to 13 bases. The CDR3 loop reads CASSTGSWDQPQHF. CDR3 sequence (DNA): TGTGCCAGCAGTACAGGGTCGTGGGATCAGCCCCAGCATTTT.

V gene TRBV29-1 combines with J gene TRBJ1-2; no reliable D call. Germline loops: CDR1 SQVTM, CDR2 ANQGSEA. Trimming pared 4 bases from V and 0 bases from J, leaving 12 bases between. This CDR3 comprises 14 residues. CDR3 sequence: CSVGHRLTNYGYTF. CDR3 coding DNA: TGCAGCGTTGGTCACAGACTGACTAACTATGGCTACACCTTC.

The J gene is TRBJ2-6, the V gene TRBV5-1; D uncertain. Germline V gene data show CDR1 as SGHRS and CDR2 as YFSETQ. This CDR3 has 13 residues. Trimming cost V 5 bases and J 2 bases, with 5 bases left between them. CDR3 sequence reads: CASRPPGANVLTF. DNA of the CDR3: TGCGCCAGCAGACCCCCTGGGGCCAACGTCCTGACTTTC.

The table lists this clone with a few counts. Within the sample, other DNA sequences also encode this same CDR3. V and J are TRBV18 and TRBJ2-5, with D hard to call. This CDR3 has 12 amino acids. The germline V and J ends were trimmed by 2 bases and 5 bases, with 6 bases remaining between them. Germline assignment: CDR1 KGHSH and CDR2 LQKENI. CDR3: CASSPRAETQYF. The CDR3 DNA sequence: TGTGCCAGCTCACCAAGGGCTGAGACCCAGTACTTC.

The chain uses TRBV30 and TRBJ1-5; D is unresolved. Germline V gives CDR1 GTSNPN, CDR2 SVGIG (reference sequence). The CDR3 length is 13 residues. Trimming pared 2 bases from V and 6 bases from J, leaving 11 bases between. CDR3 amino acids: CAWSSTPVQPQHF. The CDR3 DNA follows: TGTGCCTGGAGTTCGACCCCGGTTCAGCCCCAGCATTTT.

This sequence joins TRBV5-1 and TRBJ2-5; 7 nucleotides align to TRBD1. The V and J ends lost 4 bases and 2 bases, in that order; junction bases with no gene match: 5. The CDR3 consists of 14 residues. The germline V gene encodes CDR1 SGHRS and CDR2 YFSETQ. CDR3 residues: CASSRGQTQETQYF. The CDR3 region has the DNA TGCGCCAGCAGCCGGGGACAGACACAAGAGACCCAGTACTTC.

The chain joins TRBV27 to TRBJ2-3; 11 positions agree with TRBD2. The CDR3 loop spans 18 amino acids. CDR1 and CDR2 from the germline V gene are MNHEY and SMNVEV (reference sequence). The V and J ends lost 9 bases and 0 bases, in that order; junction bases with no gene match: 14. This CDR3 is CARARTSGPPLSTDTQYF. The CDR3 bases are TGTGCCAGGGCTAGGACTAGCGGGCCTCCTCTTAGCACAGATACGCAGTATTTT.

This chain joins TRBV27 and TRBJ2-5; D tentatively reads TRBD1 or TRBD2 (5 bases each). The end of the DNA aligns better with TRBJ2-7, so the J call may be wrong. Germline loops: CDR1 MNHEY, CDR2 SMNVEV (reference sequence). The CDR3 is made up of 16 amino acids. For the CDR3, the DNA is TGTGCCACCAATATTATGGGACGCGTGCCGTTGAACGAGCAGTACTTC. Protein sequence: CATNIMGRVPLNEQYF.

The chain recombines TRBV30 with TRBJ1-1; D not certain. This CDR3 is built from 12 residues. Between the trimmed V and J ends, which lost 4 bases and 1 base, there was a span of 7 bases. CDR1 is GTSNPN, CDR2 SVGIG, per germline (reference sequence). CDR3 DNA sequence: TGTGCCTGGACAGTAGGGAACACTGAAGCTTTCTTT. Residues: CAWTVGNTEAFF.

With respect to this clone: This sample includes further DNA sequences coding for the same CDR3. V gene TRBV2 combines with J gene TRBJ1-5; perhaps TRBD1 as D (6 bases). There are 13 residues in the CDR3. CDR1 is SNHLY and CDR2 is FYNNEI in the germline V gene. Trimming took off 7 bases at V and 4 bases at J, with 11 bases between the two ends. The CDR3 sequence: CASTRDRNQPQHF. The DNA for the CDR3 is TGTGCCAGCACCCGAGACAGGAATCAGCCCCAGCATTTT.

The count of this clone is one. This chain links TRBV19 with TRBJ2-1; TRBD2 aligns across 8 bases. Germline V gives CDR1 LNHDA, CDR2 SQIVND (reference sequence). The CDR3 is 13 amino acids. V lost 6 bases to trimming and J lost 5 bases; unmatched junction nucleotides: 3. CDR3 in DNA: TGTGCCAGTAGCAGACTAGCGAACAATGAGCAGTTCTTC. It codes for CASSRLANNEQFF.

The chain joins TRBV6-5 to TRBJ2-7, with D maybe TRBD2 (6 bases). Germline assignment: CDR1 MNHEY and CDR2 SVGAGI. Trimming took 5 bases from V and 6 from J, leaving 14 bases between them. The CDR3 is 13 residues long. CDR3 sequence (DNA): TGTGCCAGCAGTGAACAGAGGCGGGGCGAGCAGTACTTC. It specifies CASSEQRRGEQYF.

V and J are TRBV2 and TRBJ2-1; D perhaps matches TRBD2 (5 bases). V lost 6 bases to trimming and J lost 7 bases, with 10 bases between them. Germline V gene data show CDR1 as SNHLY and CDR2 as FYNNEI. The CDR3 covers 12 residues. CDR3 sequence (DNA): TGTGCCAGCAGCCTACTAGGAAATGAGCAGTTCTTC. This encodes CASSLLGNEQFF.

The V call is TRBV5-1, the J call TRBJ2-7, with D perhaps given as TRBD1 or TRBD2 (5 bases each). This CDR3 has 14 residues. Between the trimmed V and J ends, which lost 5 bases and 3 bases, there was a span of 15 bases. The germline CDR1 and CDR2 sequences are SGHRS and YFSETQ. DNA for the CDR3: TGCGCCAGCAGTCGCTCCGGGGCTGGCTACGAGCAGTACTTC. Residues: CASSRSGAGYEQYF. The variable domain in full, with the rest retrieved from reference TRBV5-1 and TRBJ2-7, is KAGVTQTPRYLIKTRGQQVTLSCSPISGHRSVSWYQQTPGQGLQFLFEYFSETQRNKGNFPGRFSGRQFSNSRSEMNVSTLELGDSALYLCASSRSGAGYEQYFGPGTRLTVT.

This clone appeared a few times. This chain connects TRBV7-9 to TRBJ1-2, with D maybe TRBD1 (5 bases). The V end lost 2 bases, the J end lost 4 bases, and 11 bases lay between the germline ends. This CDR3 contains 14 residues. Germline assignment: CDR1 SEHNR and CDR2 FQNEAQ (reference sequence). The CDR3 nucleotides read TGTGCCAGCAGCTTACAGGGAGTTAGCTATGGCTACACCTTC. Protein: CASSLQGVSYGYTF.

This clone was seen once. The chain uses TRBV5-5 and TRBJ1-2; 7 nucleotides agree with TRBD1. This CDR3 contains 15 residues. V was pared by 3 bases and J by 4 bases, with 9 bases of the junction left unmatched. The germline gives CDR1 SGHKS, CDR2 YYEKEE (reference sequence). The CDR3 DNA is TGTGCCAGCAGCTCTGGACAGGTTCTATCCTATGGCTACACCTTC. Protein sequence: CASSSGQVLSYGYTF.

This clone was detected only a few times. The chain is built from TRBV5-1 and TRBJ1-2, with a possible D match to TRBD1 (5 bases). The CDR3 extends over 15 amino acids. In germline, CDR1 is SGHRS, CDR2 YFSETQ. V was pared by 4 bases and J by 3 bases, with 16 bases between. The CDR3 is CASSGAPGVDYGYTF. CDR3 coding DNA: TGCGCCAGCAGCGGGGCGCCGGGGGTGGACTATGGCTACACCTTC.

The J gene is TRBJ2-2, the V gene TRBV27; D is perhaps TRBD2 (5 bases). CDR1 is MNHEY and CDR2 is SMNVEV in the germline V gene (reference sequence). Trimming pared 8 bases from V and 4 bases from J, leaving 17 bases between. The CDR3 is 15 amino acids. The CDR3, as DNA: TGTGCCAGCCTACCCACGGGGAGCGGCACCGGGGAGCTGTTTTTT. Amino acid sequence: CASLPTGSGTGELFF.

This chain joins TRBV6-4 and TRBJ2-3; no reliable D call. CDR1 is MRHNA and CDR2 is SNTAGT in the germline V gene. Deletions cut 6 bases from V and 0 bases from J, with 10 bases between. The CDR3 totals 14 residues. CDR3 DNA sequence: TGTGCCAGCAGACTTACACCTAGCACAGATACGCAGTATTTT. This gives the protein CASRLTPSTDTQYF.

Comments on this clone: A much bigger clone sits one base away, suggesting this may be a read error. The sample contains more than one DNA sequence encoding this CDR3. The chain uses TRBV10-3 and TRBJ2-2, with a weak D call TRBD2 (6 bases). V dropped 3 bases and J dropped 5 bases, with 13 bases sitting between them. This CDR3 comprises 15 residues. Germline CDR1 ENHRY, CDR2 SYGVKD. CDR3 in amino acids: CAISDGGGWTGELFF. The CDR3 DNA sequence: TGTGCCATCAGTGACGGAGGAGGGTGGACCGGGGAGCTGTTTTTT.

V is TRBV5-1 and J is TRBJ2-3; no reliable D call. The V gene's germline CDR1 is SGHRS and CDR2 YFSETQ. CDR3 length equals 14 residues. V was cut by 0 bases and J by 8 bases, with 13 bases left in between. Here the CDR3 reads CASSLDSQSGTQYF. In nucleotides, the CDR3 is TGCGCCAGCAGCTTGGATTCCCAGTCGGGTACGCAGTATTTT.

The chain combines TRBV27 with TRBJ2-3; perhaps TRBD2 as D (6 bases). Between the trimmed V and J ends, which lost 2 bases and 5 bases, there was a span of 20 bases. The CDR3 contains 17 residues. Germline V CDR1 and CDR2: MNHEY, SMNVEV (reference sequence). The CDR3 DNA is TGTGCCAGCAGTTTACTCGGGGCTAGCGAGGCACGAGATACGCAGTATTTT. As protein: CASSLLGASEARDTQYF.

The chain couples TRBV7-9 to TRBJ2-7; tentative D call: TRBD1 (5 bases). V gave up 1 base and J gave up 7 bases, with 17 bases separating them. The CDR3 covers 15 residues. Germline CDR1 SEHNR, CDR2 FQNEAQ (reference sequence). The CDR3 DNA follows: TGTGCCAGCAGCTTAGTCGAATCAGGGTTAGGGGAGCAGTACTTC. Translation: CASSLVESGLGEQYF.

J is TRBJ2-7 and V is TRBV4-1; D is perhaps TRBD2 (6 bases). The germline V gene encodes CDR1 MGHRA and CDR2 YSYEKL. The CDR3 covers 16 residues. With 3 bases removed from V and 4 bases from J, the gap between germline ends came to 19 bases. The CDR3: CASSQITTGVIYEQYF. The DNA for the CDR3 is TGCGCCAGCAGCCAGATCACGACGGGAGTTATTTACGAGCAGTACTTC.

In this sample, this clone turned up once. The chain combines TRBV29-1 with TRBJ2-3; tentative D call: TRBD1 (6 bases). This CDR3 has 14 amino acids. V was shortened by 3 bases and J by 5 bases, with 15 bases between the two germline ends. CDR1 and CDR2 from the germline V gene are SQVTM and ANQGSEA. Written as DNA, the CDR3 is TGCAGCGTTGAGGGGACACGTGGAGGAGATACGCAGTATTTT. It yields the protein CSVEGTRGGDTQYF.

This chain connects TRBV6-5 to TRBJ2-7; 11 bases are shared with TRBD1. The CDR3 loop spans 15 amino acids. CDR1 and CDR2 from the germline V gene are MNHEY and SVGAGI. With 2 bases clipped from V and 3 bases from J, the junction kept 3 bases outside the gene matches. The CDR3: CASSYRGQGVYEQYF. The CDR3 DNA sequence: TGTGCCAGCAGTTACAGGGGACAGGGGGTCTACGAGCAGTACTTC.

This chain joins TRBV4-2 and TRBJ2-7; D not certain. Germline CDR1 reads LGHNA; CDR2 reads YNFKEQ. The V and J ends lost 5 bases and 6 bases respectively, with 17 bases between them. The CDR3 covers 14 residues. The CDR3 here is CASSLEYMGREQYF. The DNA for the CDR3 is TGTGCCAGCAGCTTGGAATATATGGGCCGCGAGCAGTACTTC.

Many counts were recorded for this clone. V is TRBV2 and J is TRBJ1-4; D gene uncertain. The germline gives CDR1 SNHLY, CDR2 FYNNEI. Trimming took off 4 bases at V and 16 bases at J, with 22 bases between the two ends. CDR3 length: 14 residues. The CDR3 protein is CASSGPPGSAGWFF. In DNA, the CDR3 is TGTGCCAGCAGTGGGCCCCCCGGGAGCGCAGGTTGGTTTTTT.